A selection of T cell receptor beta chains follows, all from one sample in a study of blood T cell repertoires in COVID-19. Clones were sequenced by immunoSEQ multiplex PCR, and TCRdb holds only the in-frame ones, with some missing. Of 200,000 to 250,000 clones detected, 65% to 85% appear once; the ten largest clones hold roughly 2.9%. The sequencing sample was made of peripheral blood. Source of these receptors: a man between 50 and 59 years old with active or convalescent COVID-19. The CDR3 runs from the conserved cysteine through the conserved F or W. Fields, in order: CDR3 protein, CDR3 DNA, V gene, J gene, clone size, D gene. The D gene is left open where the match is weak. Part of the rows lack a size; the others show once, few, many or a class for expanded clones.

CDR3: CASSYSSTNRVMAF
DNA: TGTGCCAGCAGTTACTCCAGTACTAACAGGGTGATGGCCTTC
V: TRBV6-5
J: TRBJ1-2
size: -
D: -

CDR3: CASSQLVDRTYEQYF
DNA: TGTGCCAGCAGTCAGCTCGTGGACAGGACCTACGAGCAGTACTTC
V: TRBV5-4
J: TRBJ2-7
size: -
D: TRBD1

CDR3: CASRPPGSTNEKLFF
DNA: TGTGCCAGCAGACCTCCAGGTTCAACTAATGAAAAACTGTTTTTT
V: TRBV11-2
J: TRBJ1-4
size: -
D: -

CDR3: CASSYGGTQYF
DNA: TGTGCCAGCAGTTACGGAGGCACCCAGTACTTC
V: TRBV6-5
J: TRBJ2-5
size: once
D: -

CDR3: CASSQGTGNQETQYF
DNA: TGCGCCAGCAGCCAGGGAACAGGGAATCAAGAGACCCAGTACTTC
V: TRBV4-3
J: TRBJ2-5
size: many
D: -

CDR3: CASNNRDRNEQYF
DNA: TGTGCCAGCAATAACCGGGACAGAAACGAGCAGTACTTC
V: TRBV7-9
J: TRBJ2-7
size: -
D: TRBD1

CDR3: CASSLGREVDEQFF
DNA: TGTGCCAGCAGCTTAGGGCGGGAGGTCGATGAGCAGTTCTTC
V: TRBV7-9
J: TRBJ2-1
size: once
D: TRBD2

CDR3: CASSQSQGALNQPQHF
DNA: TGCGCCAGCAGCCAATCGCAGGGGGCGTTGAATCAGCCCCAGCATTTT
V: TRBV4-1
J: TRBJ1-5
size: -
D: TRBD1

CDR3: CASSLMAANTEAFF
DNA: TGCGCCAGCAGCTTGATGGCTGCCAACACTGAAGCTTTCTTT
V: TRBV5-1
J: TRBJ1-1
size: -
D: -

CDR3: CASSGQVANSPLHF
DNA: TGCGCCAGCAGCGGACAGGTGGCCAATTCACCCCTCCACTTT
V: TRBV10-2
J: TRBJ1-6
size: -
D: TRBD1

CDR3: CASSQVRGRNTEAFF
DNA: TGCGCCAGCAGCCAAGTAAGGGGAAGGAACACTGAAGCTTTCTTT
V: TRBV4-3
J: TRBJ1-1
size: -
D: -

CDR3: CAISPLDTVNYGYTF
DNA: TGTGCCATCAGCCCCCTGGACACGGTTAACTATGGCTACACCTTC
V: TRBV10-3
J: TRBJ1-2
size: -
D: -

CDR3: CASSVGGLAYSYEQYF
DNA: TGTGCCAGCAGCGTAGGAGGACTAGCGTACTCCTACGAGCAGTACTTC
V: TRBV9
J: TRBJ2-7
size: few
D: TRBD2

CDR3: CAWSAGLAEDYEQYF
DNA: TGTGCCTGGAGCGCGGGACTAGCGGAGGACTACGAGCAGTACTTC
V: TRBV30
J: TRBJ2-7
size: -
D: TRBD2

CDR3: CSVYRGGTYEQYF
DNA: TGCAGCGTATACAGGGGGGGTACCTACGAGCAGTACTTC
V: TRBV29-1
J: TRBJ2-7
size: few
D: -

CDR3: CASSAGGMGNQPQHF
DNA: TGTGCCAGCAGCGCGGGAGGTATGGGCAATCAGCCCCAGCATTTT
V: TRBV9
J: TRBJ1-5
size: -
D: -

CDR3: CASSFIDSYNEQFF
DNA: TGCGCCAGCAGTTTTATTGACTCTTACAATGAGCAGTTCTTC
V: TRBV5-1
J: TRBJ2-1
size: -
D: -

CDR3: CATSRGTHEGDEQFF
DNA: TGTGCCACCAGCAGAGGGACCCATGAGGGCGATGAGCAGTTCTTC
V: TRBV15
J: TRBJ2-1
size: -
D: -

CDR3: CASSLRPRGEQFF
DNA: TGTGCCAGCAGCTTGCGGCCTCGCGGGGAGCAGTTCTTC
V: TRBV11-1
J: TRBJ2-1
size: -
D: -

CDR3: CASLRGLGQPQHF
DNA: TGTGCCAGCCTCAGAGGGTTAGGCCAGCCCCAGCATTTT
V: TRBV28
J: TRBJ1-5
size: -
D: -

CDR3: CAWSTAPTGLYGYTF
DNA: TGTGCCTGGAGTACCGCCCCGACAGGGTTGTATGGCTACACCTTC
V: TRBV30
J: TRBJ1-2
size: -
D: TRBD1

CDR3: CASSQDHGYNEQFF
DNA: TGTGCCAGCAGCCAAGACCACGGCTACAATGAGCAGTTCTTC
V: TRBV3-1/TRBV3-2
J: TRBJ2-1
size: -
D: -

CDR3: CASTSPGGTGVRYGYTF
DNA: TGTGCCAGCACTAGCCCGGGGGGGACAGGGGTGCGCTATGGCTACACCTTC
V: TRBV28
J: TRBJ1-2
size: -
D: TRBD1

CDR3: CATSPYTGDEQYF
DNA: TGTGCCACCAGTCCATACACAGGTGACGAGCAGTACTTC
V: TRBV24-1
J: TRBJ2-7
size: -
D: -

CDR3: CASGQGSNTEAFF
DNA: TGTGCCAGCGGTCAGGGATCGAACACTGAAGCTTTCTTT
V: TRBV9
J: TRBJ1-1
size: -
D: -

CDR3: CASSLNLAEGTDTQYF
DNA: TGTGCCAGCAGCTTAAATCTAGCGGAAGGCACAGATACGCAGTATTTT
V: TRBV7-6
J: TRBJ2-3
size: -
D: TRBD2

CDR3: CASSADSLSGNTIYF
DNA: TGTGCCAGCAGCGCGGACAGTCTCTCAGGAAACACCATATATTTT
V: TRBV7-2
J: TRBJ1-3
size: -
D: -

CDR3: CASPPEGNTVSSYEQYF
DNA: TGTGCCAGCCCCCCCGAGGGCAACACCGTTAGCTCCTACGAGCAGTACTTC
V: TRBV7-9
J: TRBJ2-7
size: -
D: -

CDR3: CASSLSTYEQYF
DNA: TGTGCCAGCAGCTTGTCTACCTACGAGCAGTACTTC
V: TRBV7-9
J: TRBJ2-7
size: -
D: -

CDR3: CASGTRRERGQPQHF
DNA: TGTGCCAGCGGAACCCGGAGGGAGAGGGGTCAGCCCCAGCATTTT
V: TRBV28
J: TRBJ1-5
size: -
D: -

CDR3: CASSRGQEQFF
DNA: TGTGCCAGCAGTAGGGGACAGGAGCAGTTCTTC
V: TRBV6-5
J: TRBJ2-1
size: few
D: TRBD1

CDR3: CASSLVAGNYGYTF
DNA: TGTGCCAGCAGCTTAGTTGCGGGCAACTATGGCTACACCTTC
V: TRBV7-9
J: TRBJ1-2
size: once
D: -

CDR3: CASSFKTGGELFF
DNA: TGTGCCAGCAGCTTTAAGACGGGAGGGGAGCTGTTTTTT
V: TRBV11-2
J: TRBJ2-2
size: -
D: -

CDR3: CASQQQGAKQFF
DNA: TGTGCCAGCCAACAGCAAGGGGCGAAGCAGTTCTTC
V: TRBV13
J: TRBJ2-1
size: -
D: -

CDR3: CASSLYSDRLNTEAFF
DNA: TGTGCCAGCAGCTTGTATTCCGACAGGCTGAACACTGAAGCTTTCTTT
V: TRBV5-5
J: TRBJ1-1
size: -
D: -

CDR3: CASSRDRYPYEQYF
DNA: TGTGCCAGCAGCCGGGACAGATATCCCTACGAGCAGTACTTC
V: TRBV13
J: TRBJ2-7
size: -
D: TRBD1

CDR3: CASSQDGGSNQPQHF
DNA: TGCGCCAGCAGCCAAGATGGGGGGAGCAATCAGCCCCAGCATTTT
V: TRBV4-1
J: TRBJ1-5
size: few
D: -

CDR3: CASSQQGASYNEQFF
DNA: TGTGCCAGCAGTCAACAGGGGGCATCCTACAATGAGCAGTTCTTC
V: TRBV2
J: TRBJ2-1
size: few
D: TRBD1

CDR3: CTSSPDSGDTDTQYF
DNA: TGCACCAGCAGTCCGGATAGCGGAGACACAGATACGCAGTATTTT
V: TRBV1
J: TRBJ2-3
size: -
D: -

CDR3: CASRSVGGRLDEQYF
DNA: TGCGCCAGCCGCTCTGTAGGAGGGCGGTTGGACGAGCAGTACTTC
V: TRBV5-1
J: TRBJ2-7
size: -
D: -

CDR3: CASSQEFGGQNYGYTF
DNA: TGTGCCAGCAGCCAAGAGTTTGGTGGGCAGAACTATGGCTACACCTTC
V: TRBV14
J: TRBJ1-2
size: -
D: -

CDR3: CASSLATDIRGNEKLFF
DNA: TGTGCCAGCAGCTTAGCCACAGACATACGGGGTAATGAAAAACTGTTTTTT
V: TRBV7-2
J: TRBJ1-4
size: -
D: -

CDR3: CASSSDRGSTDTQYF
DNA: TGTGCCAGCAGCTCGGACAGGGGGTCCACAGATACGCAGTATTTT
V: TRBV11-2
J: TRBJ2-3
size: -
D: TRBD1

CDR3: CASSLGQGQETQYF
DNA: TGTGCCAGTAGCTTGGGACAGGGACAAGAGACCCAGTACTTC
V: TRBV19
J: TRBJ2-5
size: -
D: TRBD1

CDR3: CASSHPLTSGGSTDTQYF
DNA: TGTGCCAGCAGCCACCCTTTGACTAGCGGGGGTAGCACAGATACGCAGTATTTT
V: TRBV9
J: TRBJ2-3
size: -
D: TRBD2

CDR3: CASSLTGGGGETQYF
DNA: TGTGCCAGCAGCTTGACAGGGGGCGGGGGGGAGACCCAGTACTTC
V: TRBV5-6
J: TRBJ2-5
size: -
D: -

CDR3: CASSLSGSSGSPLHF
DNA: TGCGCCAGCAGCCTCAGTGGGTCGAGCGGGTCACCCCTCCACTTT
V: TRBV5-1
J: TRBJ1-6
size: -
D: -

CDR3: CASSYAYREQFF
DNA: TGTGCCAGCAGTTACGCGTACCGTGAGCAGTTCTTC
V: TRBV6-6
J: TRBJ2-1
size: -
D: -

CDR3: CASTYGRNTEAFF
DNA: TGCGCCAGCACTTACGGGAGGAACACTGAAGCTTTCTTT
V: TRBV5-1
J: TRBJ1-1
size: -
D: -

CDR3: CASSYRGRLGPSTDTQYF
DNA: TGTGCCAGCAGCTACAGGGGGCGGTTGGGCCCTAGCACAGATACGCAGTATTTT
V: TRBV7-9
J: TRBJ2-3
size: -
D: TRBD1

CDR3: CASSEGTGFDGYTF
DNA: TGTGCCAGCAGTGAAGGGACAGGCTTCGATGGCTACACCTTC
V: TRBV25-1
J: TRBJ1-2
size: few
D: TRBD1